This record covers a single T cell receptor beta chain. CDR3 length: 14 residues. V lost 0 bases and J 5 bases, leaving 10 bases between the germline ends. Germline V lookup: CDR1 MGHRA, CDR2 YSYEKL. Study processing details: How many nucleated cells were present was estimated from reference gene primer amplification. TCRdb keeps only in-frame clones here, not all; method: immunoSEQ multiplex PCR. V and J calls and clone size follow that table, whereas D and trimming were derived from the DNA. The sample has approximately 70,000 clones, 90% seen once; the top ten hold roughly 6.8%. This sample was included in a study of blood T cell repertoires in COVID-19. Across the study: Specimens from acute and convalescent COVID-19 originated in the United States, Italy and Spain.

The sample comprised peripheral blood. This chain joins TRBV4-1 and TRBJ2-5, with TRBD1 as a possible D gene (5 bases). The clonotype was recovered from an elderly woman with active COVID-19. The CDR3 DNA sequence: TGCGCCAGCAGCCAAGAGGGGCCGTCTGAGACCCAGTACTTC. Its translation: CASSQEGPSETQYF.